This T cell receptor beta chain was sequenced during a study of cytomegalovirus exposure and HLA in healthy donors. General observations from the study: Likely technical artifact: a cluster of highly shared sequence variants. Among CMV-associated TCR beta chains, most appeared HLA-restricted in a later analysis. According to the study, 160 or so TCR beta chains were cytomegalovirus-associated.

Germline V lookup: CDR1 KGHSH, CDR2 LQKENI. CDR3 length: 14 amino acids. J was trimmed by 7 bases and V by 6 bases; bases with no gene match: 9. 60 Vbeta and 13 Jbeta primers were used in PCR. The assay was immunoSEQ multiplex PCR, and TCRdb's table has in-frame clones only and misses some. The sample shows 120,000 or so clones, 77% of them seen only once. In regard to this clone: The antigen is undetermined.

The donors gave bone marrow, and they were healthy. The sequence was collected from a man aged 18 to 29 in good health and CMV-seropositive. Sequencing used PBMCs. The chain combines TRBV18 with TRBJ2-1, with 7 bases identical to TRBD1. CDR3 protein: CASSRTGPSNEQFF. The CDR3 DNA reads as TGTGCCAGCTCCCGGACAGGACCCTCGAATGAGCAGTTCTTC.